This T cell receptor beta chain comes out of a study of T cell repertoires in cytomegalovirus infection. On the study more broadly: As its CMV epitopes, the study selected recently identified HLA-C-restricted and well-studied HLA-B-restricted targets. It can be stated that public TCR beta signatures indicated CMV infection as well as a matching HLA type. The study, taken as a whole, reports: Clonotype analysis showed dominance of the ex vivo response by HLA-C-restricted CMV-specific TCR beta clonotypes. Summed frequency of public TCR beta families distinguished CMV carriers with the relevant HLA.

Via MiXCR, TCRdb re-called the reads, giving one row per CDR3 protein. The repertoire holds about 920,000 distinct CDR3 sequences, with approximately 33% as singletons. This clonotype was seen at least ten times. Its specificity is unknown. The V gene lost 2 bases and the J gene lost 4 bases, with 18 bases spanning the gap. The germline CDR1 and CDR2 sequences are SGHVS and FQNEAQ. The CDR3 has 17 residues. The source is a human donor in good health (CMV status not recorded). Some clones in this sample may be carry-over from other donors' samples. The chain carries TRBV7-8 and TRBJ1-5; tentatively, D is TRBD1 (5 bases). The source was cultured CD8+ T cells from PBMCs, collected from culture after CMV antigen stimulation. DNA for the CDR3: TGTGCCAGCAGCTTATACGGGGCGCAGGGCCTTAATCAGCCCCAGCATTTT. The encoded protein is CASSLYGAQGLNQPQHF.